This paragraph covers one T cell receptor (beta chain) sequence. Germline V CDR1 and CDR2: MDHEN, SYDVKM. V lost 6 bases and J 5 bases, leaving 11 bases between the germline ends. This CDR3 has 14 amino acids. Repertoires were generated with immunoSEQ multiplex PCR, while TCRdb's copy carries only in-frame clones and drops some. The sample holds 55,000 to 60,000 clones; more than 70% are singletons and the top ten take roughly 4.3%. The data are from a study of blood T cell repertoires in COVID-19. The receptor's source is a man aged 40-49 years with active COVID-19. The rearrangement uses TRBV28 and TRBJ1-6; D remains unclear. Sequencing was carried out using peripheral blood. DNA for the CDR3: TGTGCCAGCAGGCCGCCGGCGGATAATTCACCCCTCCACTTT. It specifies CASRPPADNSPLHF. Variable domain in full (rest from reference TRBV28 and TRBJ1-6): DVKVTQSSRYLVKRTGEKVFLECVQDMDHENMFWYRQDPGLGLRLIYFSYDVKMKEKGDIPEGYSVSREKKERFSLILESASTNQTSMYLCASRPPADNSPLHFGNGTRLTVT.